These 30 T cell receptor beta chains came from one sample sequenced in a study of blood T cell repertoires in COVID-19 (dated by TCRdb to the early 2020s). Library preparation was by the immunoSEQ multiplex PCR assay. TCRdb stores this immuneACCESS table with in-frame sequences only. Part of the clones is absent; in the studies checked, under half of the shortfall reflects unresolved V genes, and no reason is known for the rest. Recorded for this sample are some 60,000 clones; more than 60% of them occurred a single time. The top ten clones comprise around 18% of the sample. Material for sequencing was peripheral blood. These receptors originate from a woman between 45 and 65 years old with active or convalescent COVID-19.

This chain links TRBV9 with TRBJ1-4, with a possible D match to TRBD1 (6 bases). V lost 3 bases and J lost 8, with 14 bases in between. Germline-derived CDR1 and CDR2 are SGDLS and YYNGEE. This CDR3 comprises 14 residues. The chain's CDR3 is CASSEGGLPEKLFF. The CDR3 DNA sequence: TGTGCCAGCAGCGAGGGGGGGTTACCGGAAAAACTGTTTTTT.

The CDR3 is CAWSVGGGRETQYF. The CDR3 coding sequence is TGTGCCTGGAGTGTAGGGGGGGGCCGGGAGACCCAGTACTTC. The chain combines TRBV30 with TRBJ2-5; TRBD2 is a possible D gene (7 bases). The V gene's germline CDR1 is GTSNPN and CDR2 SVGIG (reference sequence). The CDR3 contains 14 residues. The V end was cut by 0 bases, the J end by 5 bases, with 13 bases between.

This clone was detected only a few times. The chain carries TRBV6-1 and TRBJ2-7; D may be TRBD2 (6 bases). This CDR3 has 14 amino acids. V gave up 1 base and J gave up 0 bases, with 7 bases separating them. Per the germline V gene, CDR1 is MNHNS and CDR2 is SASEGT. The CDR3 coding sequence is TGTGCCAGCAGTGAAGGGGGGGACTCCTACGAGCAGTACTTC. It codes for CASSEGGDSYEQYF.

The chain combines TRBV7-6 with TRBJ1-6; perhaps TRBD1 as D (6 bases). In germline, CDR1 is SGHVS, CDR2 FNYEAQ. Trimming left V 5 bases short and J 5 bases short, with 16 bases between. CDR3 length: 16 amino acids. The CDR3 nucleotides read TGTGCCAGCAGCCTAAGACAGGCGTCCGATAATTCACCCCTCCACTTT. Amino acids: CASSLRQASDNSPLHF.

This clone was seen a handful of times. V gene TRBV6-5 combines with J gene TRBJ2-7, with TRBD1 matching 7 bases. CDR3 length: 14 residues. Germline trimming cut 9 bases from V and 4 bases from J; bases unmatched to any gene: 12. The V gene's germline CDR1 is MNHEY and CDR2 SVGAGI. The CDR3 DNA reads TGTGCCAGTCACCGGGACAGACTTTATTACGAGCAGTACTTC. Translated, it gives CASHRDRLYYEQYF.

CDR3 loop: CASSPLGLGGREFF. DNA of the CDR3: TGCGCCAGCAGCCCTCTCGGTTTAGGAGGAAGGGAGTTCTTC. This rearrangement joins TRBV4-1 to TRBJ2-1; TRBD2 is a possible D gene (5 bases). V was shortened by 4 bases and J by 14 bases, with 21 bases between the two germline ends. The CDR3 consists of 14 residues. Per the germline V gene, CDR1 is MGHRA and CDR2 is YSYEKL.

This clone was detected a few times. The chain has TRBV5-1 and TRBJ1-5; D is uncertain. Germline values: CDR1 SGHRS, CDR2 YFSETQ. CDR3 length: 15 residues. Trimming stripped 2 bases from V and 2 bases from J, with 11 bases between. As DNA, the CDR3 is TGCGCCAGCAGCTTCAACGGTGAAGGCAATCAGCCCCAGCATTTT. Translating it yields CASSFNGEGNQPQHF.

The rearrangement links TRBV21-1 to TRBJ1-4; the table calls TRBD1, which could not be checked here. TRBV21-1 is described as a pseudogene. The length of the CDR3 is 13 residues. CDR3 region: CASSNFQNEKLFF. The CDR3 nucleotides read TGTGCCAGCAGCAACTTTCAGAATGAAAAACTGTTTTTT.

This clone occurred once. The V call is TRBV19, the J call TRBJ2-4, with 12 nucleotides matching TRBD2. CDR1 LNHDA and CDR2 SQIVND come from the germline V gene (reference sequence). The CDR3 consists of 17 residues. Losses at the gene ends were 5 bases for V and 6 bases for J; bases not matched to a gene: 11. The CDR3 is CASSRGTSGRTGNIQYF. CDR3 sequence (DNA): TGTGCCAGTAGTCGAGGGACTAGCGGGCGCACGGGAAACATTCAGTACTTC.

This clone was counted ten times or more. V gene TRBV6-4 combines with J gene TRBJ2-7; D may be TRBD1 (6 bases). The CDR3 totals 18 residues. Germline V gene sequence: CDR1 MRHNA, CDR2 SNTAGT. The V end lost 0 bases, the J end lost 0 bases, and 18 bases lay between the germline ends. The CDR3 DNA reads as TGTGCCAGCAGTGACTCGAAGCTTCAGGGGAAAGACTCCTACGAGCAGTACTTC. Encoded protein: CASSDSKLQGKDSYEQYF.

The V and J genes are TRBV24-1 and TRBJ2-1, with 7 positions matching TRBD2. J was trimmed by 10 bases and V by 9 bases; bases with no gene match: 17. CDR1 KGHDR and CDR2 SFDVKD come from the germline V gene. This CDR3 spans 15 amino acids. CDR3 sequence (DNA): TGTGCCACCGGCCCCTGGGGGGGGGACCTATCCGAGCAGTTCTTC. Amino acid sequence: CATGPWGGDLSEQFF.

The rearrangement joins TRBV6-5 to TRBJ1-1; 8 positions match TRBD1. This CDR3 is 15 amino acids long. V dropped 6 bases and J dropped 6; count of bases not matched to a gene: 12. The germline V gene encodes CDR1 MNHEY and CDR2 SVGAGI. The CDR3 DNA reads as TGTGCCAGCAGCTACACAGGGGGAGGAGTACCTGAAGCTTTCTTT. Its translation: CASSYTGGGVPEAFF.

This chain joins TRBV27 and TRBJ1-5; 7 nucleotides line up with TRBD1. V shed 7 bases, J shed 7 bases, and the junction held 4 bases outside the gene matches. The germline V gene has CDR1 MNHEY and CDR2 SMNVEV (reference sequence). The CDR3 loop spans 12 amino acids. The CDR3 spells CASTTGKQPQHF. DNA of the CDR3: TGTGCCAGCACGACAGGGAAACAGCCCCAGCATTTT.

This clone was counted between two and nine times. This chain links TRBV5-1 with TRBJ2-5; D is perhaps TRBD1 (5 bases). Germline CDR1 and CDR2: SGHRS and YFSETQ. The CDR3 loop spans 13 amino acids. V was pared by 6 bases and J by 2 bases, with 11 bases between. CDR3 residues: CASTLREQETQYF. DNA for the CDR3: TGCGCCAGCACCCTCAGGGAACAAGAGACCCAGTACTTC.

V is TRBV6-5 and J is TRBJ1-5, with D perhaps matching TRBD1 (5 bases). The CDR3 has 13 residues. V lost 5 bases and J lost 2, with 7 bases in between. Germline loops: CDR1 MNHEY, CDR2 SVGAGI. The CDR3 sequence is CASSPGGNQPQHF. As DNA, the CDR3 is TGTGCCAGCAGTCCGGGGGGCAATCAGCCCCAGCATTTT.

This sequence joins TRBV9 and TRBJ1-1, with D uncertain. The germline V gene has CDR1 SGDLS and CDR2 YYNGEE. The V and J ends lost 0 bases and 1 base respectively, with 7 bases between them. The CDR3 covers 14 residues. For the CDR3, the DNA is TGTGCCAGCAGCGTAGCTCCGGGGAACACTGAAGCTTTCTTT. Its protein is CASSVAPGNTEAFF.

The chain joins TRBV28 to TRBJ1-6; D may be TRBD1 (5 bases). Per the germline V gene, CDR1 is MDHEN and CDR2 is SYDVKM. V lost 7 bases and J lost 4, with 14 bases in between. The CDR3 has 15 residues. DNA for the CDR3: TGTGCCAGCACCACCCCAGGGTTGTATAATTCACCCCTCCACTTT. Its protein product is CASTTPGLYNSPLHF.

The rearrangement uses TRBV5-1 and TRBJ1-1; a weak D match, TRBD1 (6 bases). The CDR3 is made up of 15 amino acids. The V and J ends lost 4 bases and 1 base respectively, with 14 bases between them. Per germline, CDR1 SGHRS and CDR2 YFSETQ. The CDR3 coding sequence is TGCGCCAGCAGCACCTCTGGACAGTCGAACACTGAAGCTTTCTTT. Its protein is CASSTSGQSNTEAFF.

The V call is TRBV27, the J call TRBJ2-7; possibly TRBD2 for D (6 bases). Germline CDR1 and CDR2: MNHEY and SMNVEV (reference sequence). The CDR3 has 13 residues. The V gene lost 8 bases and the J gene lost 2 bases, with 13 bases spanning the gap. CDR3 bases: TGTGCCAGCTTAGGCGGGATCCCCTACGAGCAGTACTTC. This sequence encodes CASLGGIPYEQYF.

This rearrangement joins TRBV14 to TRBJ1-1; D perhaps matches TRBD1 (6 bases). V was trimmed by 1 base and J by 2 bases, leaving 14 bases between them. The germline gives CDR1 SGHDN, CDR2 FVKESK. The CDR3 sequence is 16 residues long. CDR3 bases: TGTGCCAGCAGCCAAGTCCCAGGACAGTCCAACACTGAAGCTTTCTTT. Its translation: CASSQVPGQSNTEAFF.

Only a few counts were recorded for this clone. V gene TRBV28 combines with J gene TRBJ2-7, with D tentatively TRBD2 (6 bases). CDR3 length: 12 amino acids. The germline V gene encodes CDR1 MDHEN and CDR2 SYDVKM. Trimming shortened V by 5 bases and J by 3 bases, and 8 bases separated the two germline ends. In DNA form, the CDR3 reads TGTGCCAGCAGTCGGGGGAACTACGAGCAGTACTTC. Its protein is CASSRGNYEQYF.

V is TRBV10-3 and J is TRBJ2-3, with 9 bases that match TRBD2. Per germline, CDR1 ENHRY and CDR2 SYGVKD. The CDR3 loop spans 16 amino acids. The junction had 5 bases not matched to a gene; V was cut back by 2 bases and J by 2 bases. The CDR3 bases are TGTGCCATCAGTGAGAGGGCGGGAGGGGACACAGATACGCAGTATTTT. It translates to CAISERAGGDTDTQYF.

This sequence joins TRBV27 and TRBJ2-1, with 12 bases matching TRBD2. Per the germline V gene, CDR1 is MNHEY and CDR2 is SMNVEV (reference sequence). V trimming: 4 bases; J trimming: 8 bases; junction bases outside the gene matches: 6. The CDR3 sequence is 15 residues long. The CDR3 nucleotides are TGTGCCAGCAGTTCCCTAGCGGGAGGGGGGGATGAGCAGTTCTTC. Encoded protein: CASSSLAGGGDEQFF.

This chain uses TRBV12-3 or TRBV12-4 with TRBJ2-7; the D is unclear. This CDR3 has 12 residues. V lost 2 bases, J lost 3 bases, and 5 bases lay in between. Written as DNA, the CDR3 is TGTGCCAGCAGTTTAAACGGCTACGAGCAGTACTTC. Translated, it gives CASSLNGYEQYF.

J is TRBJ2-2 and V is TRBV21-1; the table's D call, TRBD2, was not checked against the DNA. TRBV21-1 is a pseudogene locus. This CDR3 is 18 amino acids long. The CDR3 DNA is TGTGCCAGCAGCGAAGGGGCTAGCGGGAGACTGAACACCGGGGAGCTGTTTTTT. Protein sequence: CASSEGASGRLNTGELFF.

This chain connects TRBV27 to TRBJ2-1; perhaps TRBD2 as D (6 bases). The germline V and J ends were trimmed by 0 bases and 8 bases, with 14 bases remaining between them. CDR3 length: 15 residues. Germline values: CDR1 MNHEY, CDR2 SMNVEV (reference sequence). CDR3 sequence: CASSLSAGRQYEQFF. The DNA for the CDR3 is TGTGCCAGCAGTTTATCGGCGGGAAGACAATATGAGCAGTTCTTC.

V usage is TRBV11-3 and J usage is TRBJ2-4; D is undetermined. V was cut by 5 bases and J by 6 bases, with 14 bases left in between. Germline CDR1 SGHNT, CDR2 YENEEA. CDR3 length: 14 residues. The CDR3 region has the DNA TGTGCCAGCAGCCTCGTAGTCCGGGTAAACATTCAGTACTTC. Protein product: CASSLVVRVNIQYF.

This clone is a singleton in its sample. V usage is TRBV11-2 and J usage is TRBJ2-5, with D uncertain. The CDR3 covers 12 residues. V lost 5 bases and J 10 bases, leaving 14 bases between the germline ends. Germline loops: CDR1 SGHAT, CDR2 FQNNGV. In nucleotides, the CDR3 is TGTGCCAGCAGCCCCCGGTTTGAGGACCAGTACTTC. Residues: CASSPRFEDQYF.

In its sample, this clone was seen a few times. The chain joins TRBV11-3 to TRBJ2-1; 9 bases map to TRBD2. Germline V CDR1 and CDR2: SGHNT, YENEEA. The CDR3 consists of 18 residues. V was clipped by 0 bases and J by 8 bases; unmatched bases: 14. The CDR3 DNA is TGTGCCAGCAGCTTAGATAGTCTAGCGGGGTATAGCGAGGATGAGCAGTTCTTC. It yields the protein CASSLDSLAGYSEDEQFF. Variable domain in full (rest from reference TRBV11-3 and TRBJ2-1): EAGVVQSPRYKIIEKKQPVAFWCNPISGHNTLYWYLQNLGQGPELLIRYENEEAVDDSQLPKDRFSAERLKGVDSTLKIQPAELGDSAVYLCASSLDSLAGYSEDEQFFGPGTRLTVL.

The chain has TRBV9 and TRBJ2-1; 7 bases are shared with TRBD2. There are 14 residues in the CDR3. Germline V gene data show CDR1 as SGDLS and CDR2 as YYNGEE. V trimming: 6 bases; J trimming: 9 bases; junction bases outside the gene matches: 12. Here the CDR3 DNA reads TGTGCCAGCACCAGAGGACTAGACGCCAGTGAGCAGTTCTTC. This gives the protein CASTRGLDASEQFF.